These 3 T cell receptor beta chains were all obtained from the same sample, sequenced in a study of regulatory T cells in long-lasting Graves disease. Assembly of TCR beta libraries relied on iRepertoire HTBI primers together with Arm-PCR of CDR3 regions. From the multiplex PCR reads, TCRdb called clonotypes with MiXCR, one entry per CDR3 protein. This table holds under 500,000 distinct CDR3 sequences, less than 25% found once. The time point: persistent/refractory GD, antithyroid drugs over 5 years with positive TRAb. Generation of the TCR library employed RNA extracted from PBMCs. Sequencing used peripheral blood mononuclear cells (PBMCs), obtained when the disease was refractory, from a patient treated with antithyroid drugs. These receptors originate from a female donor with Graves disease.

This clonotype has only a few counts. The chain uses TRBV29-1 and TRBJ2-7; 8 nucleotides agree with TRBD2. The CDR3 has 13 residues. The germline gives CDR1 SQVTM, CDR2 ANQGSEA. V trimming: 7 bases; J trimming: 0 bases; junction bases outside the gene matches: 5. The CDR3 region is CSAGGGSSYEQYF. Here the CDR3 DNA reads TGCAGCGCGGGCGGGGGGAGCTCCTACGAGCAGTACTTC.

In its sample, this clonotype was seen a few times. The V call is TRBV19, the J call TRBJ1-1; D is unresolved. This CDR3 has 16 residues. Germline V gene sequence: CDR1 LNHDA, CDR2 SQIVND (reference sequence). With 6 bases removed from V and 1 base from J, the gap between germline ends came to 18 bases. The CDR3 DNA is TGTGCCAGTAGCAAGGAATCCGGGCCCCGGAACACTGAAGCTTTCTTT. It translates to CASSKESGPRNTEAFF. Full variable domain (missing parts from reference TRBV19 and TRBJ1-1): DGGITQSPKYLFRKEGQNVTLSCEQNLNHDAMYWYRQDPGQGLRLIYYSQIVNDFQKGDIAEGYSVSREKKESFPLTVTSAQKNPTAFYLCASSKESGPRNTEAFFGQGTRLTVV.

V is TRBV7-8 and J is TRBJ1-2; the match to TRBD1 covers 7 bases. This CDR3 is 14 amino acids long. The J segment lost 10 bases and the V segment lost 0 bases, leaving 8 bases of the junction unmatched. The germline gives CDR1 SGHVS, CDR2 FQNEAQ. The CDR3 region has the DNA TGTGCCAGCAGCTTAGCGCGGGACAGCGCTTTCTACACCTTC. It yields the protein CASSLARDSAFYTF.